This T cell receptor (beta chain) appears in the sequencing data of a study of regulatory T cells in long-lasting Graves disease. As for the study in general: Persistent Graves' disease meant over 5 years of antithyroid drugs with positive TSH receptor antibodies. Notes on the study in general: Newly diagnosed patients shared 850 to 1,000 public clonotypes; persistent patients shared about 2,500. TCR diversity was lower in persistent than newly diagnosed Graves' disease.

The CDR3 loop spans 16 amino acids. The germline V gene encodes CDR1 SGHAT and CDR2 FQNNGV. The germline V and J ends were trimmed by 1 base and 5 bases, with 17 bases remaining between them. Indicated time point: persistent/refractory GD, antithyroid drugs over 5 years with positive TRAb. The authors made the TCR library using RNA they extracted from PBMCs. Graves' disease diagnosis was established per American Thyroid Association guidelines. This clonotype was counted ten times or more. Its matching antigen is unknown. Combining iRepertoire HTBI primers with Arm-PCR of CDR3 regions, the authors built TCR beta libraries. TCRdb re-derived calls from the multiplex PCR reads in MiXCR, one entry per CDR3 protein. The data show hundreds of thousands of distinct CDR3 sequences, roughly 20% seen once.

The rearrangement joins TRBV11-2 to TRBJ2-5, with D possibly TRBD1 on 6 matching bases. This clonotype was sampled from a female donor with Graves disease. Sequencing used peripheral blood mononuclear cells (PBMCs), obtained when the disease was refractory, from a patient treated with antithyroid drugs. CDR3 sequence reads: CASSLGTASVGETQYF. In DNA, the CDR3 is TGTGCCAGCAGCTTAGGGACAGCAAGTGTGGGGGAGACCCAGTACTTC.